The present T cell receptor (beta chain) was sequenced within a study of Graves' ophthalmopathy and Graves' hyperthyroidism. Overall study results and limits: Blood also contained most of the expanded thyroid clonotypes above 0.001 frequency.

RNA transcripts were the source from which TCR beta CDR3 regions were amplified. HTBI primers served in a first-round RT-PCR, which a second-round multiplex PCR followed. Via MiXCR, TCRdb re-called the multiplex PCR reads, giving one row per CDR3 protein. Among hundreds of thousands of distinct CDR3 sequences listed, about 20% were seen once. With respect to this clonotype: As yet, its antigen is unknown. A much more abundant neighbour one base away suggests this may be a read error.

CDR1 is SNHLY, CDR2 FYNNEI, per germline. The CDR3 covers 14 residues. Lactation, pregnancy, uncontrolled infections and other autoimmune diseases were all grounds for excluding patients. This sequence joins TRBV2 and TRBJ1-3; tentatively, D is TRBD1 (5 bases). This TCR was sampled from a woman aged 18-29 years with stable Graves' hyperthyroidism. Some clones in this sample may be carry-over from other donors' samples. The sample comprised peripheral blood. The CDR3: CASSDRVNGNTIDF. The CDR3 region has the DNA TGTGCCAGCAGTGACAGGGTGAATGGAAACACCATAGATTTT.